A single TCR beta chain is shown here with its context. Its matching antigen is unknown. At one end the junction does not follow the germline gene, possibly because of a read error. It was with a sample-barcoded 5' primer and a J-beta primer mix that a second PCR of roughly 7 to 12 cycles was run. A template-switch adaptor that had 12 random nucleotides put a tag on each cDNA molecule. TCRdb ran MiXCR on the 5' RACE reads and lists one entry per CDR3 protein. The repertoire consists of 1.5 million to 2 million distinct CDR3 sequences, with about 39% occurring once and the leading ten covering roughly 23%. CDR3 size: 14 residues. CDR1 is SGHRS and CDR2 is YFSETQ in the germline V gene. These data come from a study of blood T cells in healthy people across ages. General study results and limits: TCR beta diversity, measured per million T cells, fell in a roughly linear way with age.

A minimum of 7 million PBMCs was isolated per sample. The source is a human donor in good health. Specimen: blood. The chain recombines TRBV5-1 with TRBJ1-1; D is unresolved. In nucleotides, the CDR3 is TGCGCCAACAGCTTGGCTGAAATGAACACTGAAGCTTTCTTT. Translated, it gives CANSLAEMNTEAFF.